This T cell receptor (beta chain) comes out of a study of molecular identifiers for immune sequencing clone quantification. Study-level points and caveats: Clones that exceeded 20 RNA copies held over 98% of effector molecules, yet under 1% in naive cells.

This clonotype was counted only a few times. No antigen is known for it. Germline loops: CDR1 LGHDT, CDR2 YNNKEL (reference sequence). The CDR3 is 18 residues long. V shed 6 bases, J shed 0 bases, and the junction held 8 bases outside the gene matches. Preparation methods for the bulk TCR libraries were those previously described, with listed TCR primers. TCRdb analysed the PCR reads with MiXCR anew, one entry per CDR3 protein. The table has a few hundred thousand distinct CDR3 sequences, about 23% seen once. Sorted cells numbering about 20,000 to 1,100,000, with 10%, 30% or 50% RNA, yielded the naive CD8 libraries. As CD8+CD4-CCR7+CD45RA+ cells, naive CD8 T cells were sorted.

The rearrangement links TRBV3-1 to TRBJ2-3, with 14 bases matching TRBD2. The sequenced sample was naive CD8+ T cells from blood, with Jurkat cell RNA spiked in. Described subset: FACS-sorted CD8+CD4-CCR7+CD45RA+ naive T cells. The receptor's source is a human donor in good health. Some libraries in this study had Jurkat cell RNA spiked in. The CDR3 DNA follows: TGTGCCAGCAGTCCGGGACTAGCGGGAGTTAGGAGCACAGATACGCAGTATTTT. It yields the protein CASSPGLAGVRSTDTQYF.